This entry lists 17 T cell receptor beta chains sequenced from one sample in a study of T-cell reconstitution after alpha-beta-depleted transplantation in children. Unique molecular identifiers were incorporated during preparation of the TCRbeta library. TCRdb itself ran the PCR reads through MiXCR, one entry per CDR3 protein. The sample includes 230,000 or so distinct CDR3 sequences, roughly a tenth of them seen just once. The input for sequencing was PBMCs from the stem cell graft donor, taken from the stem cell graft. These receptors were collected from a human donor who donated a stem cell graft to a child with SCID.

This clonotype was observed at least ten times. The chain carries TRBV20-1 and TRBJ1-1; 7 nucleotides align to TRBD1. This CDR3 contains 13 residues. V lost 6 bases to trimming and J lost 10 bases; unmatched junction nucleotides: 14. CDR1 is DFQATT, CDR2 SNEGSKA, per germline (reference sequence). The CDR3 nucleotides read TGCAGTGCCTACAGGGGATCAATTGGTGGAGCTTTCTTT. This sequence encodes CSAYRGSIGGAFF.

The table lists this clonotype with many counts. J is TRBJ1-1 and V is TRBV2; 8 nucleotides agree with TRBD1. CDR1 SNHLY and CDR2 FYNNEI come from the germline V gene. V lost 5 bases to trimming and J lost 2 bases; unmatched junction nucleotides: 7. There are 15 residues in the CDR3. CDR3 in amino acids: CASSRQGPTNTEAFF. CDR3 sequence (DNA): TGTGCCAGCAGTAGACAGGGGCCTACTAACACTGAAGCTTTCTTT.

This clonotype appeared many times. The rearrangement joins TRBV7-9 to TRBJ1-1; 7 bases are shared with TRBD1. The V and J ends lost 1 base and 10 bases, in that order; junction bases with no gene match: 3. CDR3 length: 12 amino acids. CDR1 and CDR2 (germline): SEHNR, FQNEAQ (reference sequence). CDR3 protein: CASSLGQGRAFF. The CDR3 region has the DNA TGTGCCAGCAGCTTAGGACAGGGAAGAGCTTTCTTT.

The chain has TRBV7-2 and TRBJ2-1; no definite D call. The germline CDR1 and CDR2 sequences are SGHTA and FQGNSA. The ends were cut back, 4 bases at V and 4 bases at J, with 17 bases in the middle. CDR3 length equals 16 residues. CDR3 protein: CASSYGSSPEYNEQFF. DNA of the CDR3: TGTGCCAGCAGCTACGGGTCCTCCCCCGAGTACAATGAGCAGTTCTTC.

This clonotype was seen ten or more times. The chain employs TRBV7-9 and TRBJ1-5; D remains unclear. This CDR3 has 13 amino acids. Trimming pared 3 bases from V and 8 bases from J, leaving 11 bases between. Germline V CDR1 and CDR2: SEHNR, FQNEAQ (reference sequence). CDR3 amino acids: CASSFRPWEPQHF. In DNA, the CDR3 is TGTGCCAGCAGCTTCCGCCCCTGGGAGCCCCAGCATTTT.

This clonotype has at least ten counts. The chain joins TRBV29-1 to TRBJ2-5; D might be TRBD2 (6 bases). This CDR3 comprises 13 residues. V was trimmed by 5 bases and J by 2 bases, leaving 12 bases between them. The germline V gene has CDR1 SQVTM and CDR2 ANQGSEA. CDR3 region: CSVRSGGQETQYF. Written as DNA, the CDR3 is TGCAGCGTTCGTTCTGGGGGGCAAGAGACCCAGTACTTC.

Ten or more counts support this clonotype. The chain links TRBV5-1 to TRBJ2-3; D not resolved. Germline CDR1 SGHRS, CDR2 YFSETQ. The CDR3 contains 14 residues. Trimming took 0 bases from V and 4 from J, leaving 9 bases between them. The CDR3 protein is CASSLVAYPDTQYF. In DNA form, the CDR3 reads TGCGCCAGCAGCTTGGTTGCGTATCCAGATACGCAGTATTTT.

This clonotype was seen many times. V gene TRBV28 combines with J gene TRBJ2-5, with D unresolved. Trimming left V 5 bases short and J 2 bases short, with 3 bases between. Per germline, CDR1 MDHEN and CDR2 SYDVKM. The CDR3 covers 11 residues. This CDR3 reads CASSKQETQYF. The CDR3 DNA is TGTGCCAGCAGTAAACAAGAGACCCAGTACTTC.

This clonotype was detected ten times or more. The V call is TRBV13, the J call TRBJ1-6; D unresolved. CDR1 and CDR2 (germline): PRHDT, FYEKMQ (reference sequence). Trimming pared 5 bases from V and 11 bases from J, leaving 19 bases between. This CDR3 is 15 amino acids long. The CDR3: CASSRRESMRTPLHF. In nucleotides, the CDR3 is TGTGCCAGCAGCCGCCGGGAATCAATGAGGACACCCCTCCACTTT.

This clonotype was observed many times. The chain is built from TRBV6-5 and TRBJ1-1; 8 positions agree with TRBD1. This CDR3 contains 15 residues. V shed 0 bases and J 4 bases; nucleotides not matched to a gene: 4. Germline CDR1 MNHEY, CDR2 SVGAGI. CDR3 region: CASSYSDRVGTEAFF. DNA of the CDR3: TGTGCCAGCAGTTACTCGGACAGGGTGGGCACTGAAGCTTTCTTT.

This clonotype was detected a few times. The V gene is TRBV5-5, the J gene TRBJ2-7, with unresolved D. Trimming removed 0 bases at V and 0 bases at J, with 10 bases between. The germline gives CDR1 SGHKS, CDR2 YYEKEE (reference sequence). The CDR3 covers 15 residues. Here the CDR3 reads CASSLGAATSYEQYF. CDR3 coding DNA: TGTGCCAGCAGCTTGGGGGCAGCCACCTCCTACGAGCAGTACTTC.

The rearrangement links TRBV2 to TRBJ2-2; D is ambiguous. This CDR3 has 10 amino acids. CDR1 is SNHLY, CDR2 FYNNEI, per germline. V gave up 8 bases and J gave up 8 bases, with 6 bases separating them. CDR3 residues: CASSEGELFF. The CDR3 coding sequence is TGTGCCAGCTCTGAGGGGGAGCTGTTTTTT. Complete variable domain (other parts from reference TRBV2 and TRBJ2-2): EPEVTQTPSHQVTQMGQEVILRCVPISNHLYFYWYRQILGQKVEFLVSFYNNEISEKSEIFDDQFSVERPDGSNFTLKIRSTKLEDSAMYFCASSEGELFFGEGSRLTVL.

This clonotype has more than one count but fewer than ten. The V and J genes are TRBV5-1 and TRBJ1-6; no firm D call. From germline, CDR1 is SGHRS and CDR2 YFSETQ. Trimming shortened V by 0 bases and J by 1 base, and 14 bases separated the two germline ends. The CDR3 extends over 18 amino acids. CDR3 protein: CASSLDSARGSYNSPLHF. In nucleotides, the CDR3 is TGCGCCAGCAGCTTGGATTCGGCCCGTGGATCCTATAATTCACCCCTCCACTTT. Using reference TRBV5-1 and TRBJ1-6 for the parts outside the CDR3, the full variable domain is KAGVTQTPRYLIKTRGQQVTLSCSPISGHRSVSWYQQTPGQGLQFLFEYFSETQRNKGNFPGRFSGRQFSNSRSEMNVSTLELGDSALYLCASSLDSARGSYNSPLHFGNGTRLTVT.

Ten or more counts support this clonotype. The V and J genes are TRBV5-1 and TRBJ1-4; 9 bases line up with TRBD1. The CDR3 runs 15 residues. Germline CDR1 is SGHRS and CDR2 is YFSETQ. V was pared by 2 bases and J by 8 bases, with 7 bases of the junction left unmatched. The CDR3 region is CASSFTGGAGEKLFF. Written as DNA, the CDR3 is TGCGCCAGCAGCTTTACAGGGGGCGCGGGGGAAAAACTGTTTTTT.

The V gene is TRBV12-3 or TRBV12-4, the J gene TRBJ2-1; no definite D call. Trimming cost V 4 bases and J 4 bases, with 20 bases left between them. This CDR3 has 17 residues. The CDR3 DNA reads as TGTGCCAGCAGTTCCTCTGACACTCCACTCGGTTACAATGAGCAGTTCTTC. Translating gives CASSSSDTPLGYNEQFF.

This clonotype was recorded many times. The chain joins TRBV4-2 to TRBJ2-2; 8 nucleotides line up with TRBD1. The CDR3 sequence is 15 residues long. V shed 5 bases, J shed 6 bases, and the junction held 8 bases outside the gene matches. Germline assignment: CDR1 LGHNA and CDR2 YNFKEQ. The chain's CDR3 is CASSRSRQGPGELFF. DNA for the CDR3: TGTGCCAGCAGCAGAAGCCGACAGGGGCCCGGGGAGCTGTTTTTT.

The chain carries TRBV5-1 and TRBJ2-1; unclear D gene. Trimming shortened V by 0 bases and J by 9 bases, and 13 bases separated the two germline ends. The CDR3 sequence is 14 residues long. In germline, CDR1 is SGHRS, CDR2 YFSETQ. The CDR3 sequence is CASSLGLEDAEQFF. The CDR3 nucleotides are TGCGCCAGCAGCTTGGGGCTAGAAGATGCTGAGCAGTTCTTC. Based on the CDR3 plus reference TRBV5-1 and TRBJ2-1, the full variable domain is KAGVTQTPRYLIKTRGQQVTLSCSPISGHRSVSWYQQTPGQGLQFLFEYFSETQRNKGNFPGRFSGRQFSNSRSEMNVSTLELGDSALYLCASSLGLEDAEQFFGPGTRLTVL.